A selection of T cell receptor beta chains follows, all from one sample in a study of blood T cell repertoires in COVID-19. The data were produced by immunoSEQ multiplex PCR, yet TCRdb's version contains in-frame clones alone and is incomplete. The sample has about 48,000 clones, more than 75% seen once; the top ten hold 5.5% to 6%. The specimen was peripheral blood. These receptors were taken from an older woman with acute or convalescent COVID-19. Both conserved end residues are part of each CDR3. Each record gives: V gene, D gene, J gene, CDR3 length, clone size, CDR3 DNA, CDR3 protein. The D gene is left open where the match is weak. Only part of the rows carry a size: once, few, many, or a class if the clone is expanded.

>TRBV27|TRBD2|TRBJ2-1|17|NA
TGTGCCAGCAGAATTCACCAAGGACTAGCGGAATACAATGAGCAGTTCTTC
CASRIHQGLAEYNEQFF
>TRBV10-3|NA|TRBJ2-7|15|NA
TGTGCCATCAGGAGGGACAAGGTGGGCTCCTACGAGCAGTACTTC
CAIRRDKVGSYEQYF
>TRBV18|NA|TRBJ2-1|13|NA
TGTGCCAGCTCACCCGCAGGGGGGCTAAGGGAGTTCTTC
CASSPAGGLREFF
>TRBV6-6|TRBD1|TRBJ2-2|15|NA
TGTGCCAGCACCCCGGGACAGGGAAACACCGGGGAGCTGTTTTTT
CASTPGQGNTGELFF
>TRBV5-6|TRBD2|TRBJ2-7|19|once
TGTGCCAGCAGCTTGTTCCAGGGCTCGGGACTAGCGGGAGTCAGCGAGCAGTACTTC
CASSLFQGSGLAGVSEQYF
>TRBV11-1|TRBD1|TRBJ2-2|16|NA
TGTGCCAGCAGCTTCGGGCAGGGGGCAAGGTCCGGGGAGCTGTTTTTT
CASSFGQGARSGELFF
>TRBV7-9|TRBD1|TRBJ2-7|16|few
TGTGCCAGCAACGTCGGGGGGAAAACAGGGGGCAGTGAGCAGTACTTC
CASNVGGKTGGSEQYF
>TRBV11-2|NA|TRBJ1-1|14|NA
TGTGCCAGCAGCCTACGGACAAGGAACACTGAAGCTTTCTTT
CASSLRTRNTEAFF
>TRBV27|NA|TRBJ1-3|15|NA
TGTGCCAGCAGTTTGACGGGTCTAGGCGGAAACACCATATATTTT
CASSLTGLGGNTIYF
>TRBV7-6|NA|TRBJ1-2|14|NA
TGTGCCAGCAGCTTAGTTTCTTCAGGGGCTGGCTACACCTTC
CASSLVSSGAGYTF
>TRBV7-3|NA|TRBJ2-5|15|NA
TGTGCCAGCAGCTTAAGGGCGACAGGATCGGAGACCCAGTACTTC
CASSLRATGSETQYF
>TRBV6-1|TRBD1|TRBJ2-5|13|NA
TGTGCCAGCAGTGAAGACAGGGGAGAGACCCAGTACTTC
CASSEDRGETQYF
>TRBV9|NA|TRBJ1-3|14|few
TGTGCCAGCAGCGTGGGGCAGGGCGGAAACACCATATATTTT
CASSVGQGGNTIYF
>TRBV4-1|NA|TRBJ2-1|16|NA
TGCGCCAGCAGCCAAGTAGGCCGGGGGTTGTACAATGAGCAGTTCTTC
CASSQVGRGLYNEQFF
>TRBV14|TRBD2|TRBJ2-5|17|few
TGTGCCAGCAGCCAACGTCTAGCGGGAGCGGGGCAAGAGACCCAGTACTTC
CASSQRLAGAGQETQYF
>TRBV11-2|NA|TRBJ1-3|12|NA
TGTGCCAGCAGTCAGGGGGGAAACACCATATATTTT
CASSQGGNTIYF
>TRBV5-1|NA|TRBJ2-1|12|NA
TGCGCCAGCAGGAACGGCTACAATGAGCAGTTCTTC
CASRNGYNEQFF
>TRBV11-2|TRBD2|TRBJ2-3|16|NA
TGTGCCAGCAGCCGTAATCCCCTCGGGGGGACAGATACGCAGTATTTT
CASSRNPLGGTDTQYF
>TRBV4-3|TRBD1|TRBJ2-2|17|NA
TGCGCCAGCAGCCAAGAGATATGGACAGGGGGCTCCGGGGAGCTGTTTTTT
CASSQEIWTGGSGELFF
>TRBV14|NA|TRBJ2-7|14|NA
TGTGCCAGCAGCCAAGAGGTCCTCCGTACAGAGCAGTACTTC
CASSQEVLRTEQYF
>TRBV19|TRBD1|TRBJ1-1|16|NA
TGTGCCAGTAGTAGGGGGACAGGGCTGGAAAACACTGAAGCTTTCTTT
CASSRGTGLENTEAFF
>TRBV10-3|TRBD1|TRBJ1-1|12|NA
TGTGCCACCCGTGTCATCCAGGGGGGAGCTTTCTTT
CATRVIQGGAFF
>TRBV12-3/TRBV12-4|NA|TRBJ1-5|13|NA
TGTGCCAGCAGTTACGGGGGGCCCCAGCCCCAGCATTTT
CASSYGGPQPQHF
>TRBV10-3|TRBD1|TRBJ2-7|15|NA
TGTGCCATCAGTGACCGGGGACAGACAAGCTACGAGCAGTACTTC
CAISDRGQTSYEQYF
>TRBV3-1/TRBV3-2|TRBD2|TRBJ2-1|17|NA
TGTGCCAGCAGCCACCGGACTAGCGGGAGCTCCTACAATGAGCAGTTCTTC
CASSHRTSGSSYNEQFF